This T cell receptor (beta chain) was obtained from a study of tumour-infiltrating T cells in Burkitt lymphoma. Findings and limits, study-wide: Several public clonotypes were shared across many Burkitt lymphoma patients.

Details on this clone: The target antigen is unknown.

Clones were sequenced by immunoSEQ multiplex PCR, and TCRdb holds only the in-frame ones, with some missing. Of several thousand clones in the sample, less than 15% are singletons; the top ten hold roughly 26%. The sequencing input was tumor tissue. The source is a human donor with Burkitt lymphoma.

The CDR3 bases are TGTGCCCGGGACAGGGCCTACGAGCAGTACTTC. Its protein product is CARDRAYEQYF. The chain joins TRBV30 to TRBJ2-7; 9 nucleotides line up with TRBD1. Per germline, CDR1 GTSNPN and CDR2 SVGIG (reference sequence). This CDR3 region has 11 residues. The junction had 1 base not matched to a gene; V was cut back by 8 bases and J by 2 bases.